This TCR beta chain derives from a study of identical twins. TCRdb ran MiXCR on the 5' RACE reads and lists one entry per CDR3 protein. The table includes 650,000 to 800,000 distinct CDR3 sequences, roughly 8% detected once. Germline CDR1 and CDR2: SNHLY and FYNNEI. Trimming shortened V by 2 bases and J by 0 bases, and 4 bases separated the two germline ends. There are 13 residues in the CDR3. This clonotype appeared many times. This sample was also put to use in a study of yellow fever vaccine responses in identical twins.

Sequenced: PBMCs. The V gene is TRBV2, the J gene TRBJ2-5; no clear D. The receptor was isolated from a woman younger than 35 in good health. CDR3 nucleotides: TGTGCCAGCAGTGAACAGTACCAAGAGACCCAGTACTTC. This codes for CASSEQYQETQYF.